This T cell receptor (beta chain) was found in a study of CD8 T cells in ankylosing spondylitis. TCRdb reprocessed the 5' RACE reads with MiXCR, giving one entry per CDR3 protein. The data contain some 250,000 distinct CDR3 sequences, roughly 10% of them singletons. At least ten counts were recorded for this clonotype. Its antigen remains unidentified. Findings and caveats of the study: Blood from ankylosing spondylitis patients appeared to carry a characteristic roughly 8-variant TCR beta motif.

The CDR3 spans 15 residues. Germline V gene sequence: CDR1 ENHRY, CDR2 SYGVKD. V lost 6 bases and J 3 bases, leaving 16 bases between the germline ends. The sequenced sample consisted of blood, either unsorted or a sorted T cell fraction (not recorded which). The clonotype originates from a male donor with ankylosing spondylitis or in good health (not recorded which). The rearrangement uses TRBV10-3 and TRBJ2-3; D not resolved. CDR3 sequence reads: CAIRNDSSRTDTQYF. For the CDR3, the DNA is TGTGCCATCAGAAATGACTCATCCAGGACAGATACGCAGTATTTT.